This TCR beta chain came from a study of cytomegalovirus exposure and HLA in healthy donors (dated by TCRdb to about 2017). Concerning the study at large: An earlier analysis of some 620 of the donors reported 276 Gb of sequence data and 117 million unique TCR beta sequences obtained from about 179 million T cells. Approximately 310 gigabases of sequencing data and around 90 million unique TCR sequences made up an early release that covered approximately 620 HLA-typed donors. The genetic ancestry cluster associated with self-reported Caucasian donors included 65% to 90% of the roughly 400 genotyped donors. The aim of the study was to test whether cataloging public T cell receptors could identify signatures of past pathogen exposure. The T cell repertoires of some 670 subjects were profiled by immunosequencing and related to cytomegalovirus serostatus. In addition to the first cohort of 666 subjects, a separate validation cohort of some 120 different subjects was used. To predict cytomegalovirus infection status, the study combined high-throughput TCR immunosequencing, statistical association of individual TCRs with disease status, and machine learning. A later analysis re-examined previously published TCR beta repertoires from 610 or so donors and added high-resolution HLA genotyping to investigate patterns of TCR occurrence. Rather than drawing on any new phenotypic data, the later analysis identified candidate immune exposures from TCR beta sequences and the way those sequences occurred across donors. In an earlier analysis of 587 of the donors, high-throughput TCR beta sequencing was used to judge whether each TCR beta V gene segment behaved as functional or pseudogenic. Alongside the repertoire data, information on donor age, sex, ethnicity and CMV serostatus was compiled. Genome-wide SNP genotypes for about three fifths of the 666 donors were used in a later genetic analysis, which treated that subset as a discovery cohort. Every repertoire in the discovery cohort had been generated on one and the same sequencing platform. HLA typing covered class I and class II loci at four-digit resolution. The number of typed donors differed by locus: 629-630 for A, B, C, DRB1 and DQB1; 500 to 550 for DQA1; roughly 600 for DPA1; and 450 to 480 for DPB1. About five DR-DQ haplotypes were handled as single units for association and clustering because linkage in the cohort was strong. Among some 410 genotyped donors of the cohort, an average of approximately 220,000 unique TCR beta nucleotide sequences was sequenced per donor, of which about 18% were non-productive. Results the study describes overall, beyond this receptor: Approximately 18 rarely observed V segments, including chromosome 9 orphons, were excluded from the earlier analysis of just under 600 of the donors because counts were too low. A later analysis associated 16,951 TCR beta sequences with specific HLA alleles at a false discovery rate of 0.05. The study listed 150 to 200 TCR beta chains as associated with cytomegalovirus. According to a later genetic analysis, donors in an Asian-associated ancestry cluster had fewer N-insertions in productive TCRs than the approximately 690-donor mean. Some IMGT-functional V segments, including TRBV6-2 and TRBV6-3, could not be told apart with the 87-base-pair reads, so those segments were excluded. In a later analysis, TCR association rates were found to vary across HLA loci, with the most associated TCRs seen for DRB1 alleles and the fewest for HLA-C alleles. Assigning TCR associations to individual alleles was difficult when HLA alleles, especially DR and DQ, strongly co-occurred. According to a later analysis, most CMV-associated TCR beta chains appeared to be HLA-restricted, and the HLA associations seemed to be driven largely by CMV exposure. The sequencing pipeline was judged likely to have produced a cluster of highly shared sequence variants as a technical artifact. Sequencing depth was assumed to be roughly uniform across donors in the presence/absence analyses, though that assumption may not hold. It was suggested by the authors that the approach could potentially be generalized to other disease states and immunological phenotypes. An association between a missense DCLRE1C variant and V-gene and J-gene trimming of TCR beta chains was found in a later genetic analysis and replicated in an independent cohort. A later analysis found that HLA-associated TCR beta chains were more clonally expanded and had lower generation probabilities than equally common non-associated chains. The classifier was reported to diagnose cytomegalovirus status with high specificity and sensitivity in both the original and validation cohorts. Linkage disequilibrium might explain the correlated functional status among segregating V segments, but an unknown experimental factor could not be excluded. An earlier analysis of approximately 590 of the donors showed that most TCR beta V segments appeared in productive rearrangements either about 90% or about 30% of the time, which broadly matched IMGT annotations. The cohort was sequenced for TCR beta chains only, and without alpha or paired-chain data the features that could be detected were limited. A further reported finding was that TCR beta sequences accurately predicted the HLA-A and HLA-B alleles for most subjects in the first cohort. Three of the identified cytomegalovirus-associated TCR beta chains were confirmed in vitro to be specific for cytomegalovirus antigens. Most TCR sequences were observed very rarely across donors, whereas some public TCRs were present in many individuals. The only immune exposure information available for the cohort was CMV serostatus. Because HLA typing was unavailable for some donors at each locus, only the typed subset was used in association tests. According to a later analysis, parvovirus B19, influenza, CMV and Epstein-Barr virus appeared linked to several top co-occurrence clusters.

The library was built by means of the immunoSEQ multiplex PCR assay. A mixture of 60 forward primers for TCR Vbeta segments and 13 reverse primers for TCR Jbeta segments was used in the multiplex PCR. The CDR3 region of rearranged TCR beta genes was amplified from genomic DNA by a multiplex PCR assay. On the Illumina HiSeq System, the amplified TCR beta libraries were sequenced as 87-base-pair reads. Per the original workflow: Across the 666 repertoires, a later analysis counted roughly 77 million unique TCR beta chains, about 10 million of which were shared by at least two donors. A nearest-neighbor algorithm error-corrected the raw reads and collapsed the reads into unique sequences, merging closely related sequences to remove PCR and sequencing errors. To assign V, D and J gene segments, CDR3 sequences were aligned to IMGT reference sequences. For a sequence to be retained, at least a six-nucleotide match to both a V gene segment and a J gene segment was required. Rearrangements were classified as productive when the CDR3 lacked stop codons and remained in frame with V and J, and all other rearrangements were classified as non-productive. CDR3 was defined by IMGT convention, running from the second conserved V-encoded cysteine to the conserved J-encoded phenylalanine. The earlier analysis of approximately 500 of the donors excluded sequences that lacked an unambiguous match to a single V gene segment. In an earlier analysis of approximately 590 of the donors, a V segment was called functional when productive rearrangements were above 56.7%, and segregating when the standard deviation between donors exceeded 5%. A statistical classification framework was built to diagnose cytomegalovirus status from the catalog of TCR beta chain sequences. In a later analysis, V and J genes were assigned by comparing TCR nucleotide sequences against IMGT/GENE-DB human TR gene sequences. The TCRdist pipeline was used in a later analysis to assign CDR3 sequences and most-parsimonious VDJ recombination scenarios. In a later analysis, each TCR beta chain was defined by its CDR3 amino acid sequence together with its V-gene family, and reads without a unique V-gene family were excluded. In a later analysis, 500 to 650 highly shared, low-generation-probability nucleotide sequences were removed to address suspected cross-contamination and a sequencing artifact. For each public chain, a later analysis derived a clonal expansion index from normalized ranks of inferred template counts within each repertoire. Generation probabilities in a later analysis came from a VDJ recombination model fitted to out-of-frame rearrangements, and those results were checked against IGoR. In a later analysis, TCR-TCR, TCR-HLA and TCR-CMV co-occurrence was scored with hypergeometric tests, and a repertoire-size bias correction was applied to TCR pairs. To estimate false discovery rates, a later analysis permuted the HLA or CMV assignments 20 times. A later analysis grouped co-occurring TCRs with DBSCAN, adding TCRdist sequence similarity when clustering within HLA-allele-positive subsets. Repertoires with fewer than 30,000 or more than 120,000 public chains were left out of co-occurrence clustering, as were about 5 repertoires with anomalous nucleotide sharing. TCRdb took over this immuneACCESS table, retaining in-frame rearrangements with V and J assigned. Such tables are incomplete; in checked studies, under half of the missing clones stem from an unresolved V gene, and the remainder is unexplained. From that table come the V and J calls and clone size; the DNA was used to work out D and trimming. The sample table holds some 180,000 clones, of which about 79% were seen once. The ten largest clones capture about 1.5% of the sample.

The cohort consisted of 666 healthy bone marrow donors. At the time of sampling, every cohort member was nominally healthy, though immune exposures that went unrecorded were likely present. The donor was CMV seronegative and belonged to the group of 380 or so seronegative cohort members. A peripheral blood sample was collected from each donor, and TCR beta sequencing was performed on peripheral blood mononuclear cells. Genomic DNA was extracted from the blood cell samples with the Qiagen DNeasy Blood Extraction Kit. This clone occurred once. No antigen is known for it. No qualities accompany the bases; no much larger clone lies one base away. Taken from cysteine to phenylalanine, the CDR3 has 14 residues. Only the CDR3 region is kept as DNA, spanning 42 bases read in frame from base 1. Looking up the germline V gene yields CDR1 SGDLS and CDR2 YYNGEE. Between the V and J ends, shortened by 7 bases and 4 bases respectively, the junction contains 16 bases.

This clonotype was sampled from a young man in good health and CMV-seronegative. The source material was PBMCs. The chain employs TRBV9 and TRBJ2-3; TRBD2 might be the D gene, on 6 matching bases. The CDR3 protein sequence reads: CASLTGTGADTQYF. The DNA sequence is TGTGCCAGCCTCACCGGGACTGGCGCAGATACGCAGTATTTT.